The source of this TCR beta chain is a study of OX40 agonist ivuxolimab in advanced cancers. On the study more broadly: The dose of intravenous ivuxolimab that patients received every 2 weeks ranged from 0.01 to 10 mg/kg. The study, taken as a whole, reports: With doses of 0.1 to 3.0 mg/kg, CD4+ and CD8+ blood T cells had undergone clonal expansion by week 6. Researchers report that CD8+ T cells had, on average, more expanded clones than CD4+.

Sequencing was performed with immunoSEQ multiplex PCR; in TCRdb, only in-frame clones are kept and a portion is missing. The sample contains more than 65,000 clones, 85% to 90% of which appear only once. The CDR3 consists of 17 residues. Germline V CDR1 and CDR2: LNHDA, SQIVND (reference sequence). V shed 2 bases, J shed 8 bases, and the junction held 12 bases outside the gene matches. Of note for this clone: Its antigen is undetermined.

The chain is built from TRBV19 and TRBJ2-2; 9 nucleotides match TRBD1. This receptor was identified in an adult with an advanced solid tumor such as melanoma, head and neck, liver or kidney cancer. This specimen was CD4+ or CD8+ T cells sorted from blood, taken in a trial of the OX40 agonist ivuxolimab. The CDR3 region has the DNA TGTGCCAGTAGTATACCCACCGGGACAGGGCGGAGGGGGGAGCTGTTTTTT. Amino acid sequence: CASSIPTGTGRRGELFF.